These T cell receptor beta chains were read from a single sample in a study of blood T cell repertoires in COVID-19. Profiling relied on immunoSEQ multiplex PCR, and the TCRdb table lists in-frame clones only, not all of them. There are over 150,000 clones in the sample; around four fifths occur only once, and 3% to 4.5% lies in the top ten. Sequenced material: peripheral blood. The receptors were gathered from a woman aged 80 or older with acute or convalescent COVID-19. The CDR3 runs from the conserved cysteine through the conserved F or W. The D gene is left open where the match is weak. Clone size is stated in some rows and not others, as once, few, many or a class when expanded.

TRBD1 TRBJ2-7 TRBV6-5 NA 13 TGTGCCAGCAGCGGGACAGCTCCCTACGAGCAGTACTTC CASSGTAPYEQYF
NA TRBJ1-2 TRBV19 NA 13 TGTGCCAGTAGTCCCACAGAAAACTATGGCTACACCTTC CASSPTENYGYTF
TRBD1 TRBJ1-1 TRBV9 NA 17 TGTGCCAGCAGCGTAGCCTCAGTTCCCCAGGGGGGAACTGAAGCTTTCTTT CASSVASVPQGGTEAFF
TRBD2 TRBJ2-7 TRBV6-5 once 13 TGTGCCAGCGCTACTAGCGGGTCTTACGAGCAGTACTTC CASATSGSYEQYF
NA TRBJ2-7 TRBV27 NA 12 TGTGCCAGCAGTCAGGGTTCCTACGAGCAGTACTTC CASSQGSYEQYF
TRBD1 TRBJ1-6 TRBV19 NA 13 TGTGCCACTTCTGAGGGGGCCAATTCACCCCTCCACTTT CATSEGANSPLHF
NA TRBJ1-5 TRBV19 NA 13 TGTGCCAGTAAGAGGGCAGGGGACCAGCCCCAGCATTTT CASKRAGDQPQHF
TRBD1 TRBJ1-5 TRBV19 NA 15 TGTGCCAGTAGTAATACAGGGGGCGGCAATCAGCCCCAGCATTTT CASSNTGGGNQPQHF
TRBD1 TRBJ2-1 TRBV3-1/TRBV3-2 NA 16 TGTGCCAGCAGCCAACTGCCGGGACAGGGATCAAATGAGCAGTTCTTC CASSQLPGQGSNEQFF
TRBD1 TRBJ1-5 TRBV30 NA 14 TGTGCCTGTACCGGGACAGATAGCAATCAGCCCCAGCATTTT CACTGTDSNQPQHF
NA TRBJ2-2 TRBV9 NA 14 TGTGCCAGCAGCTTGACAGGGAACACCGGGGAGCTGTTTTTT CASSLTGNTGELFF
TRBD2 TRBJ2-7 TRBV3-1/TRBV3-2 NA 16 TGTGCCAGCAGCCCTCCAGGACTAGCGGGTTCCTACGAGCAGTACTTC CASSPPGLAGSYEQYF
NA TRBJ2-7 TRBV7-9 NA 12 TGTGCCAGCAGCTTAGCCCCCCAGGGGCAGTACTTC CASSLAPQGQYF
TRBD2 TRBJ2-3 TRBV7-2 NA 15 TGTGCCAGCAGCCTTCGGGGGGGGCACACAGATACGCAGTATTTT CASSLRGGHTDTQYF
TRBD1 TRBJ1-5 TRBV2 NA 17 TGTGCCAGCAGCGGACCGGGCACAGGGGAGTTCTATCAGCCCCAGCATTTT CASSGPGTGEFYQPQHF
NA TRBJ2-5 TRBV5-1 NA 14 TGCGCCAGCAGCCCGGCAGGTGGGGCAGAGACCCAGTACTTC CASSPAGGAETQYF
NA TRBJ2-7 TRBV19 many 13 TGTGCCAGTAGACCGGGACTCCAGATGGAGCAGTACTTC CASRPGLQMEQYF
NA TRBJ2-1 TRBV3-1/TRBV3-2 NA 13 TGTGCCAGCAGACGTGATGCTGAGGGTGAGCAGTTCTTC CASRRDAEGEQFF
TRBD2 TRBJ2-5 TRBV6-6 NA 16 TGTGCCAGCAGGACGACTAGCGGGACGTACCAAGAGACCCAGTACTTC CASRTTSGTYQETQYF
NA TRBJ2-2 TRBV2 NA 15 TGTGCCAGCAGTGGGGTACAGGGGAACACCGGGGAGCTGTTTTTT CASSGVQGNTGELFF
TRBD2 TRBJ2-7 TRBV11-3 NA 14 TGTGCCAGCAGCTTAGAGGGGGAGGGATCCGAGCAGTACTTC CASSLEGEGSEQYF
NA TRBJ1-5 TRBV28 once 14 TGTGCCAGCAGTTTTTACCAGGGGCGGCAGCCCCAGCATTTT CASSFYQGRQPQHF
TRBD1 TRBJ1-1 TRBV5-5 once 16 TGTGCCAGCAGCTTACTAAGGCGGACAGGGAACACTGAAGCTTTCTTT CASSLLRRTGNTEAFF
TRBD2 TRBJ2-1 TRBV10-1 NA 18 TGCGCCAGCAGTGAGCTTGGGACTAGCGGGAGGGCTTACAATGAGCAGTTCTTC CASSELGTSGRAYNEQFF
TRBD2 TRBJ2-5 TRBV7-9 NA 15 TGTGCCAGCAGCAAAGAGCGACTAGCGGAAGAGACCCAGTACTTC CASSKERLAEETQYF
TRBD1 TRBJ1-5 TRBV10-3 NA 14 TGTGCCATCAGGGACAGGGGAGGCAATCAGCCCCAGCATTTT CAIRDRGGNQPQHF
TRBD1 TRBJ2-5 TRBV6-2/TRBV6-3 NA 14 TGTGCCAGCAGTAAGGGGACAGACCAAGAGACCCAGTACTTC CASSKGTDQETQYF
NA TRBJ1-1 TRBV7-9 NA 13 TGTGCCAGCAGCTCAGGGGAGTGGGCTGAAGCTTTCTTT CASSSGEWAEAFF
TRBD2 TRBJ2-2 TRBV11-3 NA 16 TGTGCCAGCAGCTTAAAACTAGCGGGACACACCGGGGAGCTGTTTTTT CASSLKLAGHTGELFF
NA TRBJ2-4 TRBV7-9 NA 15 TGTGCCAGCAGCTTTGCAGGGGTGCGCACAAACATTCAGTACTTC CASSFAGVRTNIQYF
TRBD1 TRBJ1-2 TRBV30 NA 14 TGTGCCTGGAGTGTAATGACAGGGGGGTATGGCTACACCTTC CAWSVMTGGYGYTF
NA TRBJ2-5 TRBV15 NA 13 TGTGCCACCCTGGGGACATCTAGAGAGACCCAGTACTTC CATLGTSRETQYF
TRBD1 TRBJ1-5 TRBV18 NA 15 TGTGCCAGCTCACCACGAGACAGGGGTCCAGAGCCCCAGCATTTT CASSPRDRGPEPQHF
TRBD1 TRBJ1-1 TRBV6-5 NA 12 TGTGCCAGCAGTTCCCGACAGGGGGAAGCTTTCTTT CASSSRQGEAFF
NA TRBJ2-7 TRBV12-3/TRBV12-4 NA 13 TGTGCCAGCAGTCCCGGGTTCACAAACGAGCAGTACTTC CASSPGFTNEQYF
TRBD1 TRBJ1-4 TRBV10-3 NA 13 TGTGCCATCAGCCCGACAGGGGATGAAAAACTGTTTTTT CAISPTGDEKLFF
TRBD1 TRBJ1-1 TRBV7-3 NA 14 TGTGCCAGCAGCCTCGGACAGGGGGCCACTGAAGCTTTCTTT CASSLGQGATEAFF
NA TRBJ1-3 TRBV2 NA 14 TGTGCCAGCAGTGGCCAGATCTCTGGAAACACCATATATTTT CASSGQISGNTIYF
NA TRBJ1-5 TRBV4-1 NA 15 TGCGCCAGCAGCCAAGACGGTCAGGGAAATCAGCCCCAGCATTTT CASSQDGQGNQPQHF
NA TRBJ1-5 TRBV4-2 NA 14 TGTGCCAGCAGCCAATTTCAGGGAAGTCAGCCCCAGCATTTT CASSQFQGSQPQHF
TRBD2 TRBJ2-3 TRBV5-1 NA 19 TGCGCCAGCAGCCCCAGGGGACGGCCGGGACTAGCGGGAAAAGATACGCAGTATTTT CASSPRGRPGLAGKDTQYF
NA TRBJ1-1 TRBV6-1 NA 14 TGTGCCAGCAGAGAAGACAGACCTAACACTGAAGCTTTCTTT CASREDRPNTEAFF
NA TRBJ1-2 TRBV20-1 NA 10 TGCAGTGCTAGAGCAGGTGGCTACACCTTC CSARAGGYTF
TRBD1 TRBJ1-5 TRBV2 NA 15 TGTGCCAGCAGTACGGACAGGGGTGGCAATCAGCCCCAGCATTTT CASSTDRGGNQPQHF
TRBD1 TRBJ1-1 TRBV27 NA 13 TGTGCCAGCAGCGGGACAGGGAGAACTGAAGCTTTCTTT CASSGTGRTEAFF
TRBD2 TRBJ2-7 TRBV7-6 NA 15 TGTGCCAGCAGCTTTGGACTAGCGGGAGTCTACGAGCAGTACTTC CASSFGLAGVYEQYF
TRBD1 TRBJ1-1 TRBV20-1 NA 13 TGCAGTGCTAGTGCCAGGGGGTCCACTGAAGCTTTCTTT CSASARGSTEAFF